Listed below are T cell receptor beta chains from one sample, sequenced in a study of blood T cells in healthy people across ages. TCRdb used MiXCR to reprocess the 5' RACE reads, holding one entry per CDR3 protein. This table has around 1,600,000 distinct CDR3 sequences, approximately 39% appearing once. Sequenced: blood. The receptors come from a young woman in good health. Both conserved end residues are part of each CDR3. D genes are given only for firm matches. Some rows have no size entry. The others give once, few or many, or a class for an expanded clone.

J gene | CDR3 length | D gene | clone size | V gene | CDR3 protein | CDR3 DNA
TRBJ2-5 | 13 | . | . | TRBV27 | CASIPLSGGEQCF | TGTGCCAGCATTCCCCTGTCGGGGGGCGAGCAGTGCTTC
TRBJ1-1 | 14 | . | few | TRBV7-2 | CASSFERQNTEAFF | TGTGCCAGCAGCTTTGAAAGACAGAACACTGAAGCTTTCTTT
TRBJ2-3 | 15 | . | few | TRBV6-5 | CASSYSLPAPDPVYF | TGTGCCAGCAGTTACTCGTTGCCCGCCCCCGACCCAGTGTATTTT
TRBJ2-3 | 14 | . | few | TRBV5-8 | CASSLGSGEDTQYF | TGTGCCAGCAGCTTGGGGTCAGGGGAAGATACGCAGTATTTT
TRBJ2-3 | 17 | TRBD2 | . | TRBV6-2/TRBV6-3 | CASSLRPEASGGDTQYF | TGTGCCAGCAGTCTCCGCCCGGAGGCTAGCGGGGGAGATACGCAGTATTTT
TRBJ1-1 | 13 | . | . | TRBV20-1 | CSGGGLLDTEAFF | TGCAGTGGGGGAGGGCTCTTAGACACTGAAGCTTTCTTT
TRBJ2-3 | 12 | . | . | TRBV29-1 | CSVDQVADTQYF | TGCAGCGTTGATCAGGTAGCAGATACGCAGTATTTT
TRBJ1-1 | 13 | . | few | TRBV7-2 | CASRGAGNTEAFF | TGTGCCAGTAGGGGCGCAGGGAACACTGAAGCTTTCTTT
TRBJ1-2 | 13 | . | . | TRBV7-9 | CASSARQLYGYTF | TGTGCCAGCAGCGCTCGACAGTTATATGGCTACACCTTC
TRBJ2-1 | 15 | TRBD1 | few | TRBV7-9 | CASSATGASRNEQFF | TGTGCCAGCAGCGCGACAGGGGCCTCTAGAAATGAGCAGTTCTTC
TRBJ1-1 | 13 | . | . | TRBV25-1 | CASGMGGIPEAFF | TGTGCCAGCGGAATGGGGGGGATCCCTGAAGCTTTCTTT
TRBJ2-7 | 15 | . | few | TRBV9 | CASSVSGEATYEQYF | TGTGCCAGCAGCGTATCGGGGGAGGCGACCTACGAGCAGTACTTC
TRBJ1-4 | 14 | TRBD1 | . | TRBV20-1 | CSAYDRAPNEKLFF | TGTAGTGCCTATGACAGGGCCCCTAATGAAAAACTGTTTTTT
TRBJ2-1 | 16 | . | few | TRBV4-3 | CASSQDWRAGSDEQFF | TGCGCCAGCAGCCAAGATTGGCGAGCGGGCAGCGATGAGCAGTTCTTC
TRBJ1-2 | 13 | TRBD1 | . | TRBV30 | CAWSQGDGDGYTF | TGTGCCTGGAGTCAGGGGGATGGAGATGGCTACACCTTC
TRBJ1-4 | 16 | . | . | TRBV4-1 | CASSQVGSTPGEKLFF | TGCGCCAGCAGCCAAGTCGGGTCCACGCCAGGTGAAAAACTGTTTTTT
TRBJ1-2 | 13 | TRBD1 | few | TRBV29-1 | CSVDRRGQTGYTF | TGCAGCGTTGATCGCAGGGGGCAAACTGGCTACACCTTC
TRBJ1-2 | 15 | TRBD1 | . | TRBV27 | CASSTLQGSYYGYTF | TGTGCCAGCAGCACCTTACAGGGGAGTTACTATGGCTACACCTTC
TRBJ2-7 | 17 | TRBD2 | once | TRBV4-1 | CASSRGLAGGPDNEQYF | TGCGCCAGCAGCCGAGGACTAGCGGGGGGGCCCGACAATGAGCAGTACTTC
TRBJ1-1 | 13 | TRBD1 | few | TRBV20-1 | CSAWGTVNTEAFF | TGCAGTGCTTGGGGGACAGTGAACACTGAAGCTTTCTTT
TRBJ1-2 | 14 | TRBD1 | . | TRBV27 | CASRSTGGLDGYTF | TGTGCCAGCAGGTCAACAGGGGGCCTAGATGGCTACACCTTC
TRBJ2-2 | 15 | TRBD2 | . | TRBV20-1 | CSARYTSGTREELFF | TGCAGTGCTAGGTATACTAGCGGGACCCGCGAGGAGCTGTTTTTT
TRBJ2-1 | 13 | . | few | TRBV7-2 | CASSPTRDNEQFF | TGTGCCAGCAGTCCCACCAGGGACAATGAGCAGTTCTTC
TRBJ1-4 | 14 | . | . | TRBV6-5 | CASMMYGAREKLFF | TGTGCCAGCATGATGTATGGGGCGCGCGAAAAACTGTTTTTT
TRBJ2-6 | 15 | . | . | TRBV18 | CASSPRHSGANVLTF | TGTGCCAGCTCACCACGACACTCTGGGGCCAACGTCCTGACTTTC
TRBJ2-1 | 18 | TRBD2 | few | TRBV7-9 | CASSLGTSGRTRYNEQFF | TGTGCCAGCAGCTTAGGGACTAGCGGGAGGACCCGCTACAATGAGCAGTTCTTC
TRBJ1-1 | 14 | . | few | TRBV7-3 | CASSPSGSNTEAFF | TGTGCCAGCAGCCCCTCCGGCAGCAACACTGAAGCTTTCTTT
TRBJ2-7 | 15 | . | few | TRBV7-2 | CASSLADGPGYSQYF | TGTGCCAGCAGCTTAGCCGACGGCCCAGGGTATTCCCAGTACTTC
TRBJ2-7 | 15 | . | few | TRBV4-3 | CASSPRPASSYEQYF | TGCGCCAGCAGCCCCCGTCCGGCGAGCTCCTACGAGCAGTACTTC
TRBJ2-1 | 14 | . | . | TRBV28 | CASKLSISYNEQFF | TGTGCCAGCAAACTTAGCATCTCCTACAATGAGCAGTTCTTC
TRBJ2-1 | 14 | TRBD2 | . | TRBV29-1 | CSVRGLAGGFEQFF | TGCAGCGTTCGGGGACTAGCGGGAGGTTTTGAGCAGTTCTTC
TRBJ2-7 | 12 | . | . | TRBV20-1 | CSARDRGNEQYF | TGCAGTGCTAGAGATCGGGGTAACGAGCAGTACTTC
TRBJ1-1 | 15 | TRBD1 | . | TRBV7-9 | CASSHRDRVGTEAFF | TGTGCCAGCAGCCACCGGGACAGGGTGGGCACTGAAGCTTTCTTT
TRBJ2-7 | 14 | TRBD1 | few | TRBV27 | CASSFGQGVGEQYF | TGTGCCAGCAGTTTTGGACAGGGGGTGGGGGAGCAGTACTTC
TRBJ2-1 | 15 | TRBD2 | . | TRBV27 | CASSLGTSGMGTQFF | TGTGCCAGCAGTTTAGGGACTAGCGGGATGGGGACCCAGTTCTTC
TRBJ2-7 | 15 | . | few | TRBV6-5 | CASSYSLAGYYEQYF | TGTGCCAGCAGTTACTCGCTAGCCGGTTACTACGAGCAGTACTTC
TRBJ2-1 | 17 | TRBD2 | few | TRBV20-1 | CSARGGLAGVGYNEQFF | TGCAGTGCTAGGGGGGGACTAGCGGGAGTGGGATACAATGAGCAGTTCTTC
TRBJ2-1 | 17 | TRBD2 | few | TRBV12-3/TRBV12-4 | CASSGGGSGLTYNEQFF | TGTGCCAGCAGTGGGGGAGGTAGCGGGTTAACCTACAATGAGCAGTTCTTC
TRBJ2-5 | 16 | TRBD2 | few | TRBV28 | CASSLGLADNQGTQYF | TGTGCCAGCAGTTTGGGACTAGCGGATAACCAAGGGACCCAGTACTTC
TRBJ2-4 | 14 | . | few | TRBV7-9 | CASSFPSPENIQYF | TGTGCCAGCAGCTTTCCCTCCCCAGAAAACATTCAGTACTTC
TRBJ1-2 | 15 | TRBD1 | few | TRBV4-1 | CASSQTGQGNYGYTF | TGCGCCAGCAGCCAAACGGGACAGGGCAACTATGGCTACACCTTC
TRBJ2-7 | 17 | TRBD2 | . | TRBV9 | CASSPAVAGSSYNEQYF | TGTGCCAGCAGCCCCGCGGTAGCGGGGAGCTCCTACAATGAGCAGTACTTC
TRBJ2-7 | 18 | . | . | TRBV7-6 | CASSAHLKGSGSYNEQYF | TGTGCCAGCAGTGCTCACCTTAAGGGGAGCGGCTCCTACAATGAGCAGTACTTC
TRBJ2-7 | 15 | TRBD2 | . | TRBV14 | CASSQVGGLAGEQYF | TGTGCCAGCAGCCAAGTTGGGGGACTAGCGGGAGAGCAGTACTTC
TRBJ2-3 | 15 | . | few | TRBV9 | CASSVDSPPQDTQYF | TGTGCCAGCAGCGTAGACTCGCCCCCCCAAGATACGCAGTATTTT
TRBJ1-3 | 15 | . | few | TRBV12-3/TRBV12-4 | CASSSGRSSGNTIYF | TGTGCCAGCAGTTCAGGCAGAAGCTCTGGAAACACCATATATTTT
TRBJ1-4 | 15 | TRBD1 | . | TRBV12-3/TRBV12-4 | CASSLGEGASGKLFF | TGTGCCAGCAGTTTGGGAGAGGGGGCAAGCGGAAAACTGTTTTTT
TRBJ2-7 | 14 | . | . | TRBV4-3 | CASSQGLSYNEQYF | TGCGCCAGCAGCCAGGGACTTTCCTACAATGAGCAGTACTTC
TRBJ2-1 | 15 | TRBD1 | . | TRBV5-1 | CASSLGTGSGNEQFF | TGCGCCAGCAGCTTGGGGACAGGCTCCGGGAATGAGCAGTTCTTC
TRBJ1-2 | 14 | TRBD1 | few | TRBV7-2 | CASSFYQTGDGYTF | TGTGCCAGCAGCTTTTATCAGACAGGGGATGGCTACACCTTC
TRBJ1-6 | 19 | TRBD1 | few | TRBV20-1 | CSAAILDREIRSYNSPLHF | TGCAGTGCTGCGATTTTGGACAGGGAGATTCGGTCCTATAATTCACCCCTCCACTTT
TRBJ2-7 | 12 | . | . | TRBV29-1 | CSATFQGNEQYF | TGCAGCGCCACTTTTCAGGGTAACGAGCAGTACTTC
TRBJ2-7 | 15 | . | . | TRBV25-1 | CASSDGLTLTYEQYF | TGTGCCAGCAGTGATGGTCTTACCTTAACCTACGAGCAGTACTTC
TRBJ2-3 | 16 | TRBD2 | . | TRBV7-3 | CAGSQTSGAGTDTQYF | TGTGCCGGCAGCCAGACTAGCGGGGCCGGCACAGATACGCAGTATTTT